One sample yielded the 32 T cell receptor beta chains listed below, sequenced in a study of CXCR3-negative and CXCR3-positive naive CD8 T cells. Study-level points and caveats: Against CXCR3-negative naive cells, CXCR3-positive naive cells showed more hydrophobic TRB CDR3s.

5' RACE with UMI labels generated the TRB cDNA libraries. TCRdb re-analyzed the 5' RACE reads; it lists each CDR3 protein once, without DNA. The repertoire shows about 130,000 distinct CDR3 sequences; the top ten hold about 0.61%. Antigen specificity for these receptors is unknown. The source material was naive CXCR3+ CD8+ T cells from blood. Indicated subset: CD45RO-CCR7+CD27+CD95- naive CD8+ T cells expressing CXCR3 (TNR3+). The receptor set was obtained from a human donor in good health. Some clones in this sample may be carry-over from other donors' samples.

The chain links TRBV13 to TRBJ1-3; TCRdb's D gene call, TRBD1, goes unchecked for lack of DNA. The germline V gene encodes CDR1 PRHDT and CDR2 FYEKMQ (reference sequence). This CDR3 has 15 amino acids. CDR3 sequence reads: CASSTRGGSGNTIYF.

The chain carries TRBV15 and TRBJ2-7; TCRdb proposes TRBD2, but this gene call is untestable without DNA. Germline loops: CDR1 LNHNV, CDR2 YYDKDF (reference sequence). The CDR3 totals 17 residues. The CDR3 sequence is CATSRDRTLAALNEQYF.

The V call is TRBV7-2, the J call TRBJ2-2; without DNA, the TCRdb call of TRBD1 cannot be checked. The CDR3 totals 18 residues. Germline V CDR1 and CDR2: SGHTA, FQGNSA. The CDR3 here is CASSPGGRVYGDTGELFF.

This CDR3 is CSVGNSRAETEAFF. The chain combines TRBV29-1 with TRBJ1-1; the D call from TCRdb, TRBD1, cannot be confirmed without DNA. The CDR3 is 14 residues long. Germline V lookup: CDR1 SQVTM, CDR2 ANQGSEA.

The chain recombines TRBV21-1 with TRBJ1-4. TRBV21-1 is annotated as a pseudogene. The CDR3 loop spans 15 amino acids. The CDR3 region is CASSKETQRNEKLFF.

The V and J genes are TRBV2 and TRBJ2-3; there is no DNA to check the TCRdb D call of TRBD2. Germline V lookup: CDR1 SNHLY, CDR2 FYNNEI. This CDR3 is 16 amino acids long. The CDR3 reads CASSDLQRGGPDTQYF. Supplemented by reference TRBV2 and TRBJ2-3, the full variable domain reads EPEVTQTPSHQVTQMGQEVILRCVPISNHLYFYWYRQILGQKVEFLVSFYNNEISEKSEIFDDQFSVERPDGSNFTLKIRSTKLEDSAMYFCASSDLQRGGPDTQYFGPGTRLTVL.

The chain recombines TRBV5-4 with TRBJ2-7; TCRdb designates TRBD1, a call that cannot be tested without DNA. The CDR3 sequence is 15 residues long. Germline V gene data show CDR1 as SGHNT and CDR2 as YYREEE (reference sequence). The CDR3 sequence is CASSKDDRGPYEQYF.

The CDR3: CASSDGTGLPNEQFF. The chain carries TRBV6-5 and TRBJ2-1; the TCRdb D gene call, TRBD1, has no DNA to confirm it. The CDR3 runs 15 residues. Germline V gives CDR1 MNHEY, CDR2 SVGAGI.

The J gene is TRBJ1-2, the V gene TRBV12-3 or TRBV12-4. The CDR3 is 13 residues long. The CDR3 is CASSFPSNYGYTF.

The V gene is TRBV2, the J gene TRBJ1-2; TCRdb's D call, TRBD1, is unchecked because there is no DNA. The CDR3 sequence is 15 residues long. The germline gives CDR1 SNHLY, CDR2 FYNNEI. The CDR3 sequence: CASSDFDSHAGGYTF.

V is TRBV4-3 and J is TRBJ1-1; the TCRdb D gene call, TRBD1, has no DNA to confirm it. The CDR3 extends over 15 amino acids. Germline-derived CDR1 and CDR2 are LGHNA and YSLEER. The CDR3 sequence is CASSQDRYGGTEAFF.

V gene TRBV28 combines with J gene TRBJ2-3; TCRdb outputs TRBD2, but without DNA this stays unchecked. Germline assignment: CDR1 MDHEN and CDR2 SYDVKM. This CDR3 is built from 18 residues. CDR3: CASSLGGLAGDATDTQYF.

The rearrangement joins TRBV7-2 to TRBJ2-7; the TCRdb D gene call, TRBD1, has no DNA to confirm it. The CDR3 contains 14 residues. Germline CDR1 is SGHTA and CDR2 is FQGNSA. Here the CDR3 reads CASTRPGASYEQYF.

This chain uses TRBV3-1 with TRBJ2-1; TCRdb picks TRBD1, but there is no DNA to check that call. Germline V gene sequence: CDR1 LGHDT, CDR2 YNNKEL (reference sequence). This CDR3 comprises 17 residues. The CDR3 spells CASSPGTGAGLYNEQFF.

This chain links TRBV2 with TRBJ2-7. Germline V gives CDR1 SNHLY, CDR2 FYNNEI. The CDR3 totals 14 residues. The CDR3 loop is CASRGRGGSYEQYF.

J is TRBJ2-1 and V is TRBV7-3; as DNA is missing, the TRBD2 call by TCRdb cannot be tested. CDR1 and CDR2 (germline): SGHTA, FQGTGA. CDR3 size: 15 residues. The CDR3 loop reads CASSLYSGGFDEQFF.

The V call is TRBV6-4, the J call TRBJ2-1; TCRdb reports TRBD2, a call that lacks DNA to check it against. Per germline, CDR1 MRHNA and CDR2 SNTAGT. The length of the CDR3 is 12 residues. The chain's CDR3 is CASSDEGLVQFF.

The genes are TRBV24-1 and TRBJ2-3; the TCRdb call, TRBD2, lacks DNA for checking. CDR1 is KGHDR and CDR2 is SFDVKD in the germline V gene. The CDR3 covers 13 residues. CDR3 loop: CATRGTAEDTQYF.

V and J are TRBV14 and TRBJ2-3. Germline assignment: CDR1 SGHDN and CDR2 FVKESK. The CDR3 totals 15 residues. The CDR3 sequence: CASSQAYDNTDTQYF.

The CDR3 is CASSLVGLEAFF. This chain uses TRBV5-1 with TRBJ1-1. Germline V gene data show CDR1 as SGHRS and CDR2 as YFSETQ. CDR3 length equals 12 residues.

The CDR3 region is CASNEQGYEQYF. The chain employs TRBV6-2 or TRBV6-3 and TRBJ2-7; TCRdb picks TRBD1, but there is no DNA to check that call. Germline values: CDR1 MNHEY, CDR2 SVGEGT. The CDR3 is made up of 12 amino acids.

The J gene is TRBJ1-3, the V gene TRBV7-9; TCRdb reports TRBD1, a call that lacks DNA to check it against. This CDR3 has 18 amino acids. Germline V gives CDR1 SEHNR, CDR2 FQNEAQ (reference sequence). CDR3 sequence: CASSFREDSWSSGNTIYF.

The chain uses TRBV4-1 and TRBJ2-7; the D call from TCRdb, TRBD1, cannot be confirmed without DNA. Germline V lookup: CDR1 MGHRA, CDR2 YSYEKL. This CDR3 contains 15 residues. CDR3 protein: CASSLQGDLPYEQYF.

The chain recombines TRBV6-2 or TRBV6-3 with TRBJ2-2; with no DNA, the TCRdb D assignment of TRBD1 cannot be verified. The CDR3 has 16 amino acids. Germline values: CDR1 MNHEY, CDR2 SVGEGT. The CDR3 sequence is CASSYSGTANTGELFF.

The chain combines TRBV5-1 with TRBJ1-1. The CDR3 covers 16 residues. Germline lookup yields CDR1 SGHRS and CDR2 YFSETQ. CDR3 sequence reads: CASSFSSPVGLNEAFF.

This sequence joins TRBV6-2 or TRBV6-3 and TRBJ2-7; TCRdb calls TRBD1, which cannot be checked without DNA. The CDR3 is 15 amino acids. The germline CDR1 and CDR2 sequences are MNHEY and SVGEGT. CDR3 in amino acids: CASSSPGQGSEEQYF.

The V call is TRBV20-1, the J call TRBJ2-7; TCRdb returns TRBD2, unconfirmable since there is no DNA. The length of the CDR3 is 15 residues. Germline loops: CDR1 DFQATT, CDR2 SNEGSKA (reference sequence). CDR3 sequence: CSARGGASGNYEQYF.

V gene TRBV28 combines with J gene TRBJ1-2; the TRBD1 assignment by TCRdb is unverifiable without DNA. This CDR3 comprises 13 residues. Germline V lookup: CDR1 MDHEN, CDR2 SYDVKM. The CDR3 spells CASSYSGEDGYTF.

The chain has TRBV10-3 and TRBJ1-2. The CDR3 totals 14 residues. Germline V gives CDR1 ENHRY, CDR2 SYGVKD. CDR3 sequence: CANSESTSGYGYTF.

This chain joins TRBV5-6 and TRBJ2-1; TCRdb reports TRBD2, a call that lacks DNA to check it against. The CDR3 has 12 residues. Germline CDR1 and CDR2: SGHDT and YYEEEE. The CDR3: CASSLGTIQQFF.

V gene TRBV7-9 combines with J gene TRBJ2-7; TCRdb reports TRBD1, a call that lacks DNA to check it against. There are 12 residues in the CDR3. The germline CDR1 and CDR2 sequences are SEHNR and FQNEAQ (reference sequence). CDR3: CASSLQGGEQYF. Supplemented by reference TRBV7-9 and TRBJ2-7, the full variable domain reads DTGVSQNPRHKITKRGQNVTFRCDPISEHNRLYWYRQTLGQGPEFLTYFQNEAQLEKSRLLSDRFSAERPKGSFSTLEIQRTEQGDSAMYLCASSLQGGEQYFGPGTRLTVT.

The chain uses TRBV11-1 and TRBJ2-1; TCRdb designates TRBD1, a call that cannot be tested without DNA. The germline V gene encodes CDR1 SGHAT and CDR2 FQDESV (reference sequence). The CDR3 is made up of 16 amino acids. The CDR3 is CASSFAGQGIDNEQFF.